This TCR beta chain was sequenced for a study of shared clonotypes between healthy human individuals. It was around 0.3 ug DNA, about 33,000 T cell genomes, that went into each replicate PCR of unsorted PBMC. Unsorted PBMC DNA went through sequencing on ten immunoSEQ deep assay plates. Sequenced by immunoSEQ multiplex PCR; TCRdb stores in-frame clones only, minus some. The sample includes about 490,000 clones, around 79% of them seen just once. Donation came from healthy HIV-negative adults that had no recent acute infections or vaccinations. Every contributor of samples was a Caucasian grown-up residing in Nashville, Tennessee. This clone was found many times. Between the trimmed V and J ends, which lost 9 bases and 5 bases, there was a span of 3 bases. CDR3 size: 9 residues. Germline loops: CDR1 MDHEN, CDR2 SYDVKM.

What was sequenced was PBMCs. The chain is built from TRBV28 and TRBJ2-3, with D unresolved. The receptor's source is a woman aged 40 to 50 in good health. Some clones in this sample may be carry-over from other donors' samples. CDR3 loop: CASRDTQYF. In DNA form, the CDR3 reads TGTGCCAGTAGAGATACGCAGTATTTT. Complete variable domain (other parts from reference TRBV28 and TRBJ2-3): DVKVTQSSRYLVKRTGEKVFLECVQDMDHENMFWYRQDPGLGLRLIYFSYDVKMKEKGDIPEGYSVSREKKERFSLILESASTNQTSMYLCASRDTQYFGPGTRLTVL.